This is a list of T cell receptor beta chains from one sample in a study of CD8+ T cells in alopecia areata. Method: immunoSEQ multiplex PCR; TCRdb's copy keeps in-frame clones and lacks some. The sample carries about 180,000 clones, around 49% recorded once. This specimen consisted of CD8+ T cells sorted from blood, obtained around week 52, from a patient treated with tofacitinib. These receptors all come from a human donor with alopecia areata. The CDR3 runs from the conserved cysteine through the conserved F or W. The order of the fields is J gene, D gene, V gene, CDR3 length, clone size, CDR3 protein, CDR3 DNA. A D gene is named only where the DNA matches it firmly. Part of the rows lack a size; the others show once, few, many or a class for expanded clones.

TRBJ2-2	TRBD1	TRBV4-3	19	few	CASSPLYGQGAFDTGELFF	TGCGCCAGCAGCCCCCTTTATGGACAGGGGGCTTTTGACACCGGGGAGCTGTTTTTT
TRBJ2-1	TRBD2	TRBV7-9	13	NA	CASSLRLAGEQFF	TGTGCCAGCAGCTTACGACTAGCGGGTGAGCAGTTCTTC
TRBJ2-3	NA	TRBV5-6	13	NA	CASSFQGLDTQYF	TGTGCCAGCAGCTTCCAGGGCCTAGATACGCAGTATTTT
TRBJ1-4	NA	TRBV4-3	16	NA	CASSQDPGPGQEKLFF	TGCGCCAGCAGCCAAGATCCTGGGCCAGGTCAGGAAAAACTGTTTTTT
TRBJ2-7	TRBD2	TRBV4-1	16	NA	CASSQGWGLAAYEQYF	TGCGCCAGCAGCCAAGGGTGGGGACTAGCGGCCTACGAGCAGTACTTC
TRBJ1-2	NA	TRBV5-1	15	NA	CASSLGAGAHYGYTF	TGCGCCAGCTCCCTTGGGGCAGGGGCGCACTATGGCTACACCTTC
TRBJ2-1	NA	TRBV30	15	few	CAWSWVDRSYNEQFF	TGTGCCTGGAGCTGGGTAGATCGGTCCTACAATGAGCAGTTCTTC
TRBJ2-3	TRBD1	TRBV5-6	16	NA	CASSPTGAWGTDTQYF	TGTGCCAGCAGCCCGACAGGGGCCTGGGGCACAGATACGCAGTATTTT
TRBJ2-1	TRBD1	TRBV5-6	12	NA	CASSPGQGEQFF	TGTGCCAGCAGCCCGGGACAGGGAGAGCAGTTCTTC
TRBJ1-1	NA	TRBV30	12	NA	CAWDEGYTEAFF	TGTGCCTGGGATGAGGGGTACACTGAAGCTTTCTTT
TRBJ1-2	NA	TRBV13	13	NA	CASSLEGNYGYTF	TGTGCCAGCAGCTTAGAAGGGAACTATGGCTACACCTTC
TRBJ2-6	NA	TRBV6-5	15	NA	CASSYSGSGANVLTF	TGTGCCAGCAGTTACTCTGGCTCTGGGGCCAACGTCCTGACTTTC
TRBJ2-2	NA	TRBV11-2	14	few	CASSNGGEAGELFF	TGTGCCAGCAGCAACGGTGGGGAGGCCGGGGAGCTGTTTTTT
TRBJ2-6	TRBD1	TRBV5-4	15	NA	CASSSGQAGANVLTF	TGTGCCAGCAGCTCCGGACAGGCTGGGGCCAACGTCCTGACTTTC
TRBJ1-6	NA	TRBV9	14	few	CASSQGGDPSPLHF	TGTGCCAGCAGTCAAGGAGGGGACCCTTCACCCCTCCACTTT
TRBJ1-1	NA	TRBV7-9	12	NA	CAIEGLNTEAFF	TGTGCCATTGAGGGGTTGAACACTGAAGCTTTCTTT
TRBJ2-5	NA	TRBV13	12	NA	CASSSRQETQYF	TGTGCCAGCAGCTCGCGACAAGAGACCCAGTACTTC
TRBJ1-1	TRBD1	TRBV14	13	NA	CASSLGGFSGAFF	TGTGCCAGCAGCCTAGGGGGCTTTAGTGGCGCTTTCTTT
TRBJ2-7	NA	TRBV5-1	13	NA	CASSPDSSYEQYF	TGCGCCAGCAGCCCGGACAGCTCCTACGAGCAGTACTTC
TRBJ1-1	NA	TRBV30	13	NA	CAWSGLGGTEAFF	TGTGCCTGGAGTGGGCTTGGGGGCACTGAAGCTTTCTTT
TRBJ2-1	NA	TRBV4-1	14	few	CASSQLRGDNEQFF	TGCGCCAGCAGCCAACTGCGGGGCGACAATGAGCAGTTCTTC
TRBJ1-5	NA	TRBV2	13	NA	CASKGPSNQPQHF	TGTGCCAGCAAGGGCCCAAGCAATCAGCCCCAGCATTTT
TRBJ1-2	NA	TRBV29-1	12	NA	CSVDEGVGGYTF	TGCAGCGTTGATGAGGGGGTCGGTGGCTACACCTTC
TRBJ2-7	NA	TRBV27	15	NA	CASSSDSIVPYEQYF	TGTGCCAGCAGTTCTGACAGCATCGTACCCTACGAGCAGTACTTC
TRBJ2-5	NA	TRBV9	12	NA	CASSGGGETQYF	TGTGCCAGCAGCGGAGGGGGAGAGACCCAGTACTTC
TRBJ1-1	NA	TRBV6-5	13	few	CASSYDGNTEAFF	TGTGCCAGCAGCTATGACGGGAACACTGAAGCTTTCTTT
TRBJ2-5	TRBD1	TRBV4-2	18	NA	CASSQDLGRTGGPETQYF	TGTGCCAGCAGCCAAGATCTGGGGCGGACAGGGGGCCCAGAGACCCAGTACTTC
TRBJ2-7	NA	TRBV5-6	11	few	CASSFGIEQYF	TGTGCCAGCAGCTTCGGGATAGAGCAGTACTTC
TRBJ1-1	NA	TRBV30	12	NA	CAWTAGNTEAFF	TGTGCCTGGACGGCAGGGAACACTGAAGCTTTCTTT
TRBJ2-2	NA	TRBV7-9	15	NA	CASSSPTGNTGELFF	TGTGCCAGCAGCAGCCCGACAGGGAACACCGGGGAGCTGTTTTTT
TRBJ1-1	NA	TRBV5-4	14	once	CASSRSAGGTEAFF	TGTGCCAGCAGTCGCTCAGCCGGGGGCACTGAAGCTTTCTTT
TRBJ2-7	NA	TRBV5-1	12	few	CASSLGVHEQYF	TGCGCCAGCAGCTTGGGGGTCCACGAGCAGTACTTC
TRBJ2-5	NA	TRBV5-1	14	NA	CASTRLGGQETQYF	TGCGCCAGCACCCGGCTTGGAGGCCAAGAGACCCAGTACTTC
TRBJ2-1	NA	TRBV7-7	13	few	CASSSKLRGEQFF	TGTGCTAGCAGCTCCAAATTGAGGGGTGAGCAGTTCTTC
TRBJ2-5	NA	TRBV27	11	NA	CASSFGKTQYF	TGTGCCAGCAGTTTTGGGAAGACCCAGTACTTC
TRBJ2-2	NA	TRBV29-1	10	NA	CSVDTGELFF	TGCAGCGTTGACACCGGGGAGCTGTTTTTT
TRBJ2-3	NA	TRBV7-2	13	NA	CASSLSPADTQYF	TGTGCCAGCAGCTTATCCCCTGCGGATACGCAGTATTTT
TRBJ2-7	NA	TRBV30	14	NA	CAWNTPTGAYEQYF	TGTGCCTGGAACACACCTACGGGAGCCTACGAGCAGTACTTC
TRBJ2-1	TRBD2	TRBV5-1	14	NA	CASSWTSGQNEQFF	TGCGCCAGCAGCTGGACTAGCGGACAAAATGAGCAGTTCTTC
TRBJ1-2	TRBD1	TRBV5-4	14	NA	CASSTGQGLQGYTF	TGTGCCAGCAGCACTGGACAGGGGTTGCAAGGCTACACCTTC
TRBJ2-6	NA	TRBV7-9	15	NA	CASGGERSGANVLTF	TGTGCCAGCGGAGGGGAAAGGTCTGGGGCCAACGTCCTGACTTTC
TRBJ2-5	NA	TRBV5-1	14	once	CASSPGGGQETQYF	TGCGCCAGCAGCCCTGGAGGGGGGCAAGAGACCCAGTACTTC
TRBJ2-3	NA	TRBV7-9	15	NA	CASSLGATIADTQYF	TGTGCCAGCAGCTTAGGCGCGACTATCGCAGATACGCAGTATTTT
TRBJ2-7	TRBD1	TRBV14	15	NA	CASSRDRVSAYEQYF	TGTGCCAGCAGCCGAGACAGGGTATCAGCCTACGAGCAGTACTTC
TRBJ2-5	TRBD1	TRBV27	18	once	CASSPLHSDRGPRETQYF	TGTGCCAGCAGTCCCTTACACTCCGACAGGGGGCCTCGAGAGACCCAGTACTTC
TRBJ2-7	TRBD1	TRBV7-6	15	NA	CASSPGQVPFDEQYF	TGTGCCAGCAGCCCTGGACAGGTCCCCTTTGACGAGCAGTACTTC
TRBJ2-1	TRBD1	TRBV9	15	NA	CASSVRTGTTNEQFF	TGTGCCAGCAGCGTGAGGACAGGGACGACGAATGAGCAGTTCTTC
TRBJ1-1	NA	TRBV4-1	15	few	CASSQRGSAEAEAFF	TGCGCCAGCAGCCAAAGAGGCTCGGCGGAGGCTGAAGCTTTCTTT
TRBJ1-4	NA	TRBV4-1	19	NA	CASSPVSGTSAATNEKLFF	TGCGCCAGCAGCCCCGTTTCCGGTACAAGTGCCGCAACTAATGAAAAACTGTTTTTT
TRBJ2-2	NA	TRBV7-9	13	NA	CASSIPEGGELFF	TGTGCCAGCAGCATCCCGGAAGGAGGGGAGCTGTTTTTT
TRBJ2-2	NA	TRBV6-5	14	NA	CASSYSGYTGELFF	TGTGCCAGCAGTTACTCGGGTTACACCGGGGAGCTGTTTTTT
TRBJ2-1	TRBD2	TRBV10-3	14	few	CAISPLAGVGEQFF	TGTGCCATCAGCCCACTAGCGGGGGTAGGGGAGCAGTTCTTC
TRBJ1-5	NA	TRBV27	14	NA	CASSSYGHNQPQHF	TGTGCCAGCAGTTCGTACGGGCACAATCAGCCCCAGCATTTT
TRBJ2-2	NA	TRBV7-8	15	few	CASTQEGTNTGELFF	TGTGCCAGCACCCAGGAGGGAACGAACACCGGGGAGCTGTTTTTT
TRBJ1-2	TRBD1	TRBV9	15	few	CASSAGGTGGSGYTF	TGTGCCAGCAGCGCCGGAGGGACAGGGGGTTCTGGCTACACCTTC
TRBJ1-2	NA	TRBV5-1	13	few	CASSLDRFYGYTF	TGCGCCAGCAGCTTGGACAGGTTCTATGGCTACACCTTC
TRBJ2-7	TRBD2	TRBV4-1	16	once	CASSTRASGLNYEQYF	TGCGCCAGCAGTACCAGAGCTTCGGGACTAAACTACGAGCAGTACTTC